A selection of T cell receptor beta chains follows, all from one sample in a study of response to subunit inactivated influenza vaccine. TCRdb reprocessed the RT-PCR reads via MiXCR and lists one record per CDR3 protein. The repertoire holds 150,000 to 200,000 distinct CDR3 sequences, with over 8.5% as singletons. The specimen was CD8+ T cells sorted from PBMCs, collected about 23 months after vaccination. The receptors derive from a man between 45 and 75 years old who received an inactivated influenza vaccine. Both conserved end residues are part of each CDR3. A D gene is named only where the DNA matches it firmly. Expanded clones get a size class; other rows say once, few or many, or leave the size out.

clone_size j_call v_call d_call cdr3_nt cdr3_aa
. TRBJ1-1 TRBV4-2 . TGTGCCAGCAGCCAAGGGGACGCCGAGATGGGAGCTTTCTTT CASSQGDAEMGAFF
few TRBJ1-2 TRBV7-2 . TGTGCCAGCAGCTTAGCGGCCCGGGTCGAAGCTAACTATGGCTACACCTTC CASSLAARVEANYGYTF
once TRBJ2-7 TRBV28 TRBD1 TGTGCCAGCAAGCCGACAGGGGGCTTCTACGAGCAGTACTTC CASKPTGGFYEQYF
few TRBJ2-5 TRBV6-5 TRBD1 TGTGCCAGCAGTTCCGGACAGGCCAGGGAAGAGACCCAGTACTTC CASSSGQAREETQYF
. TRBJ2-2 TRBV9 TRBD2 TGTGCCAGCAGCGTATGGACTAGCGAGGCCGGGGAGCTGTTTTTT CASSVWTSEAGELFF
. TRBJ1-4 TRBV4-3 TRBD1 TGCGCCAGCAGCCCGGGACCGGGACAGGGAGGTCCGGTTGAAAAACTGTTTTTT CASSPGPGQGGPVEKLFF
. TRBJ2-5 TRBV7-9 . TGTGCCAGCAGCCGTAGGGGGTACCAAGAGACCCAGTACTTC CASSRRGYQETQYF
few TRBJ1-2 TRBV6-2/TRBV6-3 TRBD1 TGTGCCAGCAGTTACTCGACAGGGGCATACTATGGCTACACCTTC CASSYSTGAYYGYTF
few TRBJ1-1 TRBV7-9 . TGTGCCAGCAGCTTGGGGGATGAAGCTTTCTTT CASSLGDEAFF
. TRBJ2-1 TRBV4-3 . TGCGCCAGCAGCCAAGTAGTTAGCTCCTACAATGAGCAGTTCTTC CASSQVVSSYNEQFF
. TRBJ2-2 TRBV10-3 TRBD1 TGTGCCATCAGTACAGGACAGGTGGGCTCGAACACCGGGGAGCTGTTTTTT CAISTGQVGSNTGELFF
. TRBJ2-1 TRBV21-1 . TGTGCCAGCAGCAACGGGAGGGACAGGGACTACAATGAGCAGTTCTTC CASSNGRDRDYNEQFF
few TRBJ2-1 TRBV11-2 . TGTGCCAGCAGCTTAAGGGAAAGGGGACGGGGGCCATACAATGAGCAGTTCTTC CASSLRERGRGPYNEQFF
few TRBJ1-1 TRBV19 . TGTGCCAGTAGTATACGGGGGCAAACTGAAGCTTTCTTT CASSIRGQTEAFF
. TRBJ2-7 TRBV4-2 . TGTGCCAGCAGCCAGGGACGGGACCCTAGTCCCCACGAGCAGTACTTC CASSQGRDPSPHEQYF
few TRBJ2-3 TRBV27 TRBD2 TGTGCCAGCAGTATGTCTAGCGGGGTCTCAGATACGCAGTATTTT CASSMSSGVSDTQYF
many TRBJ2-1 TRBV7-8 . TGTGCCAGCAGCCTTTTAGCATGGGGGAGCATCCAAAATGAGCAGTTCTTC CASSLLAWGSIQNEQFF
few TRBJ2-7 TRBV4-3 . TGCGCCAGCAGCCCTTCGATAATGGTGGGGAACACCTACGAGCAGTACTTC CASSPSIMVGNTYEQYF
. TRBJ1-1 TRBV7-9 . TGTGCCAGCAGCTTCCCTGGGATGAACACTGAAGCTTTCTTT CASSFPGMNTEAFF
few TRBJ2-7 TRBV9 TRBD2 TGTGCCAGCAGAGGTTGGACTAGCGACACCTACGAGCAGTACTTC CASRGWTSDTYEQYF
few TRBJ1-1 TRBV5-6 . TGTGCCAGCAGCCTCAAATGGAACACTGAAGCTTTCTTT CASSLKWNTEAFF
. TRBJ2-3 TRBV7-6 . TGTGCCAGCAGCTTAGCGTCTGGCGCAGATACGCAGTATTTT CASSLASGADTQYF
. TRBJ2-5 TRBV20-1 TRBD2 TGCAGTGCTAGACCAGCGGGAGGAGAGACCCAGTACTTC CSARPAGGETQYF
many TRBJ2-2 TRBV24-1 . TGTGCCACCAGTGGAAGTACCGGGGAGCTGTTTTTT CATSGSTGELFF
few TRBJ2-1 TRBV5-1 . TGCGCCAGCAGCTTTTCAGAGGGTTCTCTTTACAATGAGCAGTTCTTC CASSFSEGSLYNEQFF
. TRBJ2-7 TRBV4-3 TRBD2 TGCGCCAGCAGCCAAGTAGGACTAGCTTCCGAGCAGTACTTC CASSQVGLASEQYF
. TRBJ2-1 TRBV6-2/TRBV6-3 TRBD2 TGTGCCAGCAGTTTAACTAGCGGGAGCTACAATGAGCAGTTCTTC CASSLTSGSYNEQFF
. TRBJ2-1 TRBV5-6 . TGTGCCAGCAGCTTTGGGCAGGGGAAGTTCTTC CASSFGQGKFF
. TRBJ2-3 TRBV6-2/TRBV6-3 . TGTGCCAGCAGTTACGGCGGGACGGGAGATACGCAGTATTTT CASSYGGTGDTQYF
few TRBJ2-3 TRBV5-6 . TGTGCCAGCAGCCAGCGCTTTTCCACAGATACGCAGTATTTT CASSQRFSTDTQYF
. TRBJ2-7 TRBV7-3 TRBD1 TGTGCCAGCAGCCGAGGGGACAGGACCTACGAGCAGTACTTC CASSRGDRTYEQYF
. TRBJ2-3 TRBV6-5 . TGTGCCAGCAGTTACTTTGCGGCAAGGGCAGATACGCAGTATTTT CASSYFAARADTQYF
few TRBJ2-5 TRBV7-2 . TGTGCCAGCAGCTTAGGCCGCGGGGGCACGCAAGAGACCCAGTACTTC CASSLGRGGTQETQYF
. TRBJ2-7 TRBV7-6 TRBD1 TGTGCCAGCAGCTTAACCCGACAGGGGTACTACGAGCAGTACTTC CASSLTRQGYYEQYF
few TRBJ1-5 TRBV27 . TGTGCCAGCCCCGGAGGTGGTCAGCCCCAGCATTTT CASPGGGQPQHF
. TRBJ2-1 TRBV4-1 . TGCGCCAGCAGCCAAGTTCTCGACAATGAGCAGTTCTTC CASSQVLDNEQFF
many TRBJ2-1 TRBV4-3 . TGCGCCAGCAGCCAAGAAGGAATCTCCAATGAGCAGTTCTTC CASSQEGISNEQFF
. TRBJ2-1 TRBV29-1 . TGCAGCGTTGAAGCGCGGCAGAACCCCTACAATGAGCAGTTCTTC CSVEARQNPYNEQFF
. TRBJ2-7 TRBV20-1 . TGCAGTGCTACCATCTGGCGAGACTACGAGCAGTACTTC CSATIWRDYEQYF
few TRBJ1-5 TRBV20-1 . TGCAGTGCTAGTTCCGGGGATTGGGATCAGCCCCAGCATTTT CSASSGDWDQPQHF
. TRBJ2-5 TRBV10-2 . TGCGCCAGCAGTGTAAGGTTCCAAGAGACCCAGTACTTC CASSVRFQETQYF
. TRBJ2-6 TRBV6-5 TRBD2 TGTGCCAGCAGTTACTCCGGGACTAGCGGGATATCAGGGGCCAACGTCCTGACTTTC CASSYSGTSGISGANVLTF
. TRBJ2-1 TRBV7-8 . TGTGCCAGCAGCTTAGAGGGGCTAGCATGGAATGAGCAGTTCTTC CASSLEGLAWNEQFF
. TRBJ2-1 TRBV4-2 . TGTGCCAGCAGCCAGCCGTTCAATGAGCAGTTCTTC CASSQPFNEQFF
. TRBJ2-5 TRBV12-3/TRBV12-4 . TGTGCCAGCAGTTTAGCAGGGACGGAGACCCAGTACTTC CASSLAGTETQYF
few TRBJ1-6 TRBV11-2 . TGTGCCAGCAGCTTATTACCATCGGGAAGACCCCTCCACTTT CASSLLPSGRPLHF
. TRBJ1-2 TRBV19 TRBD1 TGTGCCAGTAGTATCAGGGGGCTAGGAGGCTACACCTTC CASSIRGLGGYTF
few TRBJ2-1 TRBV18 . TGTGCCAGCTCGCCCGAAGTTTACAATGAGCAGTTCTTC CASSPEVYNEQFF